A single sample gave rise to the 3 T cell receptor beta chains below, sequenced in a study of blood T cells in healthy people across ages. A second about 6 to 12 cycle PCR used barcoded and J-beta primers. TCRdb redid the calling of the 5' RACE reads with MiXCR, one entry per CDR3 protein. The sample lists about 720,000 distinct CDR3 sequences; 22% were seen once. What was sequenced was blood. The source is a man between 65 and 85 years old in good health.

This clonotype was counted a few times. CDR3 loop: CASSRGTGGCSYEQYV. The CDR3 DNA is TGCGCCAGCAGCCGTGGGACAGGGGGTTGCTCCTACGAGCAGTACGTC. V is TRBV5-1 and J is TRBJ2-7; TRBD1 aligns across 11 bases. Trimming removed 4 bases from V and 0 bases from J; junction bases left unmatched: 6. CDR1 and CDR2 (germline): SGHRS, YFSETQ. The CDR3 spans 16 residues.

This sequence joins TRBV28 and TRBJ2-5, with D uncertain. The V gene's germline CDR1 is MDHEN and CDR2 SYDVKM. Trimming left V 8 bases short and J 1 base short, with 20 bases between. The CDR3 is 16 amino acids. The CDR3 bases are TGTGCCAGCTCCTCTCCCGGGCGCGCTTCCCAAGAGACCCAGTACTTC. This gives the protein CASSSPGRASQETQYF.

This sequence joins TRBV20-1 and TRBJ2-3; D is unresolved. In germline, CDR1 is DFQATT, CDR2 SNEGSKA (reference sequence). This CDR3 comprises 16 residues. Trimming removed 3 bases at V and 0 bases at J, with 16 bases between. The CDR3 coding sequence is TGCAGTGCTAGTCCCGTCCCTGGGGTGAGCACAGATACGCAGTATTTT. It encodes CSASPVPGVSTDTQYF.